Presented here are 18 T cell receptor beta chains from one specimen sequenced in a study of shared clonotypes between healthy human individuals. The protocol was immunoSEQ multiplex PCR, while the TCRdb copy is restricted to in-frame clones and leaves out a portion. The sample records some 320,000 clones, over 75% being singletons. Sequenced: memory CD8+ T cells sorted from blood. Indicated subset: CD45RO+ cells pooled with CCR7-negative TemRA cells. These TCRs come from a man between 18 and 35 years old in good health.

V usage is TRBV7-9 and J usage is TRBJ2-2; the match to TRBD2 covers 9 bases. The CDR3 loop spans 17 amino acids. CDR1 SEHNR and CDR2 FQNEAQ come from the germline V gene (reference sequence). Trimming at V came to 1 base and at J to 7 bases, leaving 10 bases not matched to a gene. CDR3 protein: CASSLGASGTRNGELFF. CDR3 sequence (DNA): TGTGCCAGCAGCTTAGGGGCTAGCGGGACAAGGAACGGGGAGCTGTTTTTT.

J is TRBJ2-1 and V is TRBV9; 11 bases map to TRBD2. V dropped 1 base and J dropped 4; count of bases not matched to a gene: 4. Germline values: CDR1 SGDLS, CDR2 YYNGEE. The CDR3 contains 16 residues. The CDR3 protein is CASSVIGTSGYNEQFF. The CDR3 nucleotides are TGTGCCAGCAGCGTAATCGGGACTAGCGGATACAATGAGCAGTTCTTC. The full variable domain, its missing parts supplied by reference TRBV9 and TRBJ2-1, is DSGVTQTPKHLITATGQRVTLRCSPRSGDLSVYWYQQSLDQGLQFLIQYYNGEERAKGNILERFSAQQFPDLHSELNLSSLELGDSALYFCASSVIGTSGYNEQFFGPGTRLTVL.

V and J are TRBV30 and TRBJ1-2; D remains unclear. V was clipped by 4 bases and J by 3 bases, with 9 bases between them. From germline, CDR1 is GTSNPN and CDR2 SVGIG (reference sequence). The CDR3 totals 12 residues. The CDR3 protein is CAWTIGDYGYTF. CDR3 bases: TGTGCCTGGACTATTGGGGACTATGGCTACACCTTC.

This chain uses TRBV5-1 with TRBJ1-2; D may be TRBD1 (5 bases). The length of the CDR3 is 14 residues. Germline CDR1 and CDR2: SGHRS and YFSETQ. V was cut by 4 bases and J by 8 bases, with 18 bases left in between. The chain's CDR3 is CASSPTGQDSGYTF. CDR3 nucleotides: TGCGCCAGCAGCCCCACAGGCCAGGATAGCGGCTACACCTTC.

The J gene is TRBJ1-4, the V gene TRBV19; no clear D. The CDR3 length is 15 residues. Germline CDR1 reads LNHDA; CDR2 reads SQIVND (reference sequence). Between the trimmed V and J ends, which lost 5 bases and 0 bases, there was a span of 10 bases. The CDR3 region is CASSVRRATNEKLFF. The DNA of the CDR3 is TGTGCCAGTAGTGTCCGCCGTGCAACTAATGAAAAACTGTTTTTT.

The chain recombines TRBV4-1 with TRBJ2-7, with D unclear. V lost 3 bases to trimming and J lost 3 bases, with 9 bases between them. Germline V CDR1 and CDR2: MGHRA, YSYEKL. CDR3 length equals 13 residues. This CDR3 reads CASSHYVGYEQYF. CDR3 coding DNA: TGCGCCAGCAGCCATTACGTCGGCTACGAGCAGTACTTC.

The DNA for the CDR3 is TGCGCCAGCAATTTTTATAAACAGGGGAACGCGCCCTATGGCTACACCTTC. Amino acids: CASNFYKQGNAPYGYTF. The V and J genes are TRBV10-1 and TRBJ1-2, with 7 bases matching TRBD1. Germline lookup yields CDR1 WNHNN and CDR2 SYGVQD (reference sequence). The CDR3 spans 17 residues. V shed 7 bases and J 4 bases; nucleotides not matched to a gene: 18.

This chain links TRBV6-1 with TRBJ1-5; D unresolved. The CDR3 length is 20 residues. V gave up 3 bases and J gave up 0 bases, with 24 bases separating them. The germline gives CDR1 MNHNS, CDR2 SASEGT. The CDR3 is CASSDRLGALVRVSNQPQHF. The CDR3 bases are TGTGCCAGCAGTGACAGGCTAGGCGCCTTGGTTAGGGTTAGCAATCAGCCCCAGCATTTT.

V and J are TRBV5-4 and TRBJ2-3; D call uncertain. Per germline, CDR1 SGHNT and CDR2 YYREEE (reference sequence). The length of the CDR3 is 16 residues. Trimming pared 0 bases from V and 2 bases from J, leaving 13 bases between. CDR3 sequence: CASSLGVRTATDTQYF. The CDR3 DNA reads TGTGCCAGCAGCTTGGGGGTGAGGACCGCCACAGATACGCAGTATTTT.

DNA for the CDR3: TGCGCCAGCAGCCAAGATTGGGCAGGGGCGAACACCGGGGAGCTGTTTTTT. This codes for CASSQDWAGANTGELFF. This chain joins TRBV4-3 and TRBJ2-2, with D perhaps TRBD1 (6 bases). Trimming shortened V by 0 bases and J by 0 bases, and 11 bases separated the two germline ends. The germline CDR1 and CDR2 sequences are LGHNA and YSLEER. CDR3 length: 17 residues.

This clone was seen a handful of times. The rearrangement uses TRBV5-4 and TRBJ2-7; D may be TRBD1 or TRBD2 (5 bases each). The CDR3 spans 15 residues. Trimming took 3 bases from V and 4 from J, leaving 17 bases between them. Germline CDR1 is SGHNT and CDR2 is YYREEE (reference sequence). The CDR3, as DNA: TGTGCCAGCAGCTCCACCGGGACCATCAGTTACGAGCAGTACTTC. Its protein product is CASSSTGTISYEQYF.

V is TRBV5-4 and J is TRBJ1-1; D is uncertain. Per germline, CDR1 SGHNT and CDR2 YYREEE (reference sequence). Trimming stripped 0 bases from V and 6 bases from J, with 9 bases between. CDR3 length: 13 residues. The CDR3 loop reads CASSLGSWSEAFF. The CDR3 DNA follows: TGTGCCAGCAGCTTGGGCAGTTGGTCTGAAGCTTTCTTT. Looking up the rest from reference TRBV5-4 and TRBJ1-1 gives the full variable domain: ETGVTQSPTHLIKTRGQQVTLRCSSQSGHNTVSWYQQALGQGPQFIFQYYREEENGRGNFPPRFSGLQFPNYSSELNVNALELDDSALYLCASSLGSWSEAFFGQGTRLTVV.

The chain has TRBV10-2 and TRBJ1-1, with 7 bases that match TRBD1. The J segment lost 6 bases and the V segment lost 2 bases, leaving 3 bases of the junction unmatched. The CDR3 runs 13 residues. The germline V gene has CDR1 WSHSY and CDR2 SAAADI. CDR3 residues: CASSEAGGAEAFF. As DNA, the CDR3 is TGCGCCAGCAGTGAGGCAGGGGGGGCTGAAGCTTTCTTT.

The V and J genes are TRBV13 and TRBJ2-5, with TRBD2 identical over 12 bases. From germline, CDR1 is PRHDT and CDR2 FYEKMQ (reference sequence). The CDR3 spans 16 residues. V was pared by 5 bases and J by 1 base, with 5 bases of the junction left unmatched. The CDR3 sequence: CASSIRLAGAQETQYF. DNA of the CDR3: TGTGCCAGCAGCATCCGACTAGCGGGGGCCCAAGAGACCCAGTACTTC. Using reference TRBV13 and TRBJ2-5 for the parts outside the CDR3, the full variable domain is AAGVIQSPRHLIKEKRETATLKCYPIPRHDTVYWYQQGPGQDPQFLISFYEKMQSDKGSIPDRFSAQQFSDYHSELNMSSLELGDSALYFCASSIRLAGAQETQYFGPGTRLLVL.

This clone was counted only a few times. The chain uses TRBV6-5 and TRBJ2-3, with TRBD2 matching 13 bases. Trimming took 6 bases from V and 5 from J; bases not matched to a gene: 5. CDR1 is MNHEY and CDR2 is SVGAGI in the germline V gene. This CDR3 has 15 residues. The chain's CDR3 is CASRLAGGPLDTQYF. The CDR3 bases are TGTGCCAGCAGACTAGCGGGGGGGCCTTTAGATACGCAGTATTTT.

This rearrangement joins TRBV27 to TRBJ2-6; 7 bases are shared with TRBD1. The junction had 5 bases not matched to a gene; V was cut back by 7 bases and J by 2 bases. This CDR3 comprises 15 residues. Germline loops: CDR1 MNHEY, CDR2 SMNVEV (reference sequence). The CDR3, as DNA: TGTGCCAGCACCCTAGACAGGGCTGGGGCCAACGTCCTGACTTTC. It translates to CASTLDRAGANVLTF.

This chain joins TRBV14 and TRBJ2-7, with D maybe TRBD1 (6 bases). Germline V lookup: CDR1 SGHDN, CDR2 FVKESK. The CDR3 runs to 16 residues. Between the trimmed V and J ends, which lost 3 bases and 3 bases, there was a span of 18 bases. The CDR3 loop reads CASSQKRQARVYEQYF. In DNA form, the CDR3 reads TGTGCCAGCAGCCAGAAAAGACAGGCGAGAGTCTACGAGCAGTACTTC.

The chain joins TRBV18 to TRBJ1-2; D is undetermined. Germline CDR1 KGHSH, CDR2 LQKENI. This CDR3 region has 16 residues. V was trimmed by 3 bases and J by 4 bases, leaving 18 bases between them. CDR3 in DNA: TGTGCCAGCTCACCCCGGCTTACGGGCGGAGTCTATGGCTACACCTTC. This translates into CASSPRLTGGVYGYTF.